Below, one T cell receptor beta chain is given with its context. Germline V CDR1 and CDR2: SGHTA, FQGNSA. The CDR3 length is 19 residues. Losses at the gene ends were 1 base for V and 2 bases for J; bases not matched to a gene: 9. The data are from a study of blood T cell repertoires in COVID-19. Overall study: COVID-19 samples from acute and convalescent phases originated in the United States, Italy and Spain. The cDNA or gDNA used as material had been derived from T cells, B-cell-depleted T cells, or PBMCs.

Per the original data handling: Estimation of nucleated cell counts was performed using reference gene primer amplification. This table comes from immunoSEQ multiplex PCR, and its TCRdb copy is limited to in-frame clones, with some not included. V and J calls and clone size are as listed in that table; D and trimming were resolved from the DNA. The data hold approximately 300,000 clones, with more than 70% observed a single time. Input material: peripheral blood. The receptor comes from a woman between 50 and 59 years old with acute or convalescent COVID-19. V usage is TRBV7-2 and J usage is TRBJ2-3, with TRBD2 matching over 13 bases. The CDR3 bases are TGTGCCAGCAGCTTAGGCGCGACTAGCGGGAGGTTCCTCACAGATACGCAGTATTTT. Protein sequence: CASSLGATSGRFLTDTQYF.